The 6 T cell receptor beta chains in this list originate from one sample, sequenced in a study of blood T cell repertoires in COVID-19. Some clones are missing from TCRdb's copy, which holds only in-frame ones; the method was immunoSEQ multiplex PCR. Of 300,000 to 450,000 clones in the sample, 81% were seen once. Input material: peripheral blood. Every receptor here comes from a human donor with acute or convalescent COVID-19. The donor label of this sample is uncertain.

The chain has TRBV6-5 and TRBJ2-7, with D possibly matching TRBD1 (6 bases). Germline V gene data show CDR1 as MNHEY and CDR2 as SVGAGI. The CDR3 covers 16 residues. Trimming cost V 4 bases and J 3 bases, with 19 bases left between them. The CDR3 region has the DNA TGTGCCAGCAGTTTGTTCGGTGTAGGGACACACTACGAGCAGTACTTC. It specifies CASSLFGVGTHYEQYF.

The rearrangement uses TRBV4-2 and TRBJ1-1, with a weak D call TRBD1 (6 bases). The CDR3 is made up of 15 amino acids. Trimming took 4 bases from V and 2 from J, leaving 14 bases between them. Per germline, CDR1 LGHNA and CDR2 YNFKEQ. The CDR3 is CASSLGSRGNTEAFF. CDR3 sequence (DNA): TGTGCCAGCAGCCTTGGATCCAGGGGTAACACTGAAGCTTTCTTT.

This clone appeared a few times. DNA for the CDR3: TGTGCCAGTAGTAAGGGGACCGGGACAGGTGAAGCTTTCTTT. This codes for CASSKGTGTGEAFF. The chain uses TRBV19 and TRBJ1-1, with TRBD1 identical over 8 bases. J lost 7 bases, V lost 4 bases, and 8 bases had no gene match. Germline values: CDR1 LNHDA, CDR2 SQIVND (reference sequence). The CDR3 has 14 residues.

The J gene is TRBJ2-3, the V gene TRBV7-6; D perhaps matches TRBD2 (6 bases). V was trimmed by 3 bases and J by 3 bases, leaving 16 bases between them. Germline assignment: CDR1 SGHVS and CDR2 FNYEAQ. CDR3 size: 16 residues. CDR3 nucleotide sequence: TGTGCCAGCAGCTTCTCTAGCGTAAGGGAAACAGATACGCAGTATTTT. It encodes CASSFSSVRETDTQYF.

This chain links TRBV14 with TRBJ2-7, with 7 bases fitting TRBD2. The CDR3 runs to 14 residues. J gave up 3 bases and V 5 bases, and 7 bases lay outside the gene matches. The germline gives CDR1 SGHDN, CDR2 FVKESK. CDR3: CASSDGGGFYEQYF. CDR3 nucleotide sequence: TGTGCCAGCAGCGACGGGGGAGGGTTCTACGAGCAGTACTTC. The variable domain in full, completed from reference TRBV14 and TRBJ2-7, reads EAGVTQFPSHSVIEKGQTVTLRCDPISGHDNLYWYRRVMGKEIKFLLHFVKESKQDESGMPNNRFLAERTGGTYSTLKVQPAELEDSGVYFCASSDGGGFYEQYFGPGTRLTVT.

The chain uses TRBV20-1 and TRBJ2-1; D gene ambiguous. Trimming shortened V by 1 base and J by 9 bases, and 4 bases separated the two germline ends. The CDR3 is made up of 10 amino acids. Germline V gives CDR1 DFQATT, CDR2 SNEGSKA (reference sequence). CDR3 sequence reads: CSARAREQFF. The CDR3 DNA follows: TGCAGTGCTAGAGCCCGTGAGCAGTTCTTC.